The present entry profiles one T cell receptor beta chain with its context. Trimming pared 3 bases from V and 10 bases from J, leaving 9 bases between. Germline CDR1 and CDR2: SGHNT and YENEEA. The CDR3 length is 12 residues. Some clones are missing from TCRdb's copy, which holds only in-frame ones; the method was immunoSEQ multiplex PCR. In the table there are 350,000 to 400,000 clones, roughly nine tenths of which are singletons. These data originate in a study of blood T cell repertoires in COVID-19. For the study at large: Samples representing acute and convalescent COVID-19 were sourced from the United States, Italy and Spain.

The rearrangement uses TRBV11-3 and TRBJ1-4; no clear D. The source of this sequence is a middle-aged woman who had been exposed to COVID-19. Material for sequencing was PBMCs or T cells enriched from blood (not recorded which). CDR3 sequence (DNA): TGTGCCAGCAGCTTCGGGTTGGGAAAACTGTTTTTT. Protein: CASSFGLGKLFF.